This T cell receptor beta chain was identified during a study of blood T cell repertoires in COVID-19. Across the study: Material from acute and convalescent COVID-19 was sourced from the United States, Italy and Spain. PBMCs, B-cell-depleted T cells, or T cells were the source of the cDNA or gDNA that made up the material.

J lost 1 base, V lost 4 bases, and 4 bases had no gene match. The CDR3 runs to 16 residues. Germline V gene lookup returns CDR1 LNHDA and CDR2 SQIVND (reference sequence). In the authors' workflow: Amplification of reference gene primers was used by the study to estimate nucleated cell counts. Clones were read by immunoSEQ multiplex PCR, and TCRdb kept only the in-frame ones, dropping some. V, J and clone size reflect that table, while D and trimming were determined from the DNA. In the table there are around 21,000 clones, approximately 85% of which are singletons. The source is a man at least 80 years old with acute or convalescent COVID-19. Input material: peripheral blood. The V call is TRBV19, the J call TRBJ1-5; 10 bases match TRBD1. The CDR3 loop is CASSNGQGVSNQPQHF. CDR3 coding DNA: TGTGCCAGTAGTAACGGACAGGGGGTGAGCAATCAGCCCCAGCATTTT.